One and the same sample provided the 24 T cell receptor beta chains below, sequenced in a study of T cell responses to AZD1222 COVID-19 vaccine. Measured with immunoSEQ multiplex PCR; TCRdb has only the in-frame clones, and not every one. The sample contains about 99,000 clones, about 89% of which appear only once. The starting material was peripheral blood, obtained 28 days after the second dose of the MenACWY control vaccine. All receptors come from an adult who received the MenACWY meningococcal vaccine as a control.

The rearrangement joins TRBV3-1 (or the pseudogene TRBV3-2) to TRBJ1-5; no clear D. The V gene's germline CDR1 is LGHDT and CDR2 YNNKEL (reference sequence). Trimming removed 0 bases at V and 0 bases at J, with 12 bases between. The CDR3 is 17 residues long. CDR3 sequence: CASSQDGGSYSNQPQHF. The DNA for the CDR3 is TGTGCCAGCAGCCAAGATGGCGGCAGCTATAGCAATCAGCCCCAGCATTTT.

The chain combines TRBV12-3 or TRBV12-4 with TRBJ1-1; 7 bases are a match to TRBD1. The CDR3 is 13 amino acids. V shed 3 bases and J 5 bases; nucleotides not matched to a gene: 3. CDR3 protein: CASSFEDRTEAFF. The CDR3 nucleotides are TGTGCCAGCAGTTTTGAGGACAGGACTGAAGCTTTCTTT.

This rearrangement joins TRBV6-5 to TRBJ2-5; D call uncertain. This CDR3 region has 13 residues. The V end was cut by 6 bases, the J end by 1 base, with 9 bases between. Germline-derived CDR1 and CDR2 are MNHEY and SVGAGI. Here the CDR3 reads CASRIPGQETQYF. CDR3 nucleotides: TGTGCCAGCAGGATCCCGGGCCAAGAGACCCAGTACTTC.

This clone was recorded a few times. The CDR3 reads CASSRGQNSPLHF. The CDR3 region has the DNA TGTGCCAGTAGCCGGGGCCAAAATTCACCCCTCCACTTT. The rearrangement uses TRBV19 and TRBJ1-6, with D perhaps TRBD1 (5 bases). The CDR3 extends over 13 amino acids. Trimming shortened V by 6 bases and J by 7 bases, and 10 bases separated the two germline ends. Germline V gene data show CDR1 as LNHDA and CDR2 as SQIVND (reference sequence).

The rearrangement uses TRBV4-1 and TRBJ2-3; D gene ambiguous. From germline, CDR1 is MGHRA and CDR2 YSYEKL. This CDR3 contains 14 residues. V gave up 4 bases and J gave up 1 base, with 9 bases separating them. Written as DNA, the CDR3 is TGCGCCAGCAGCCCCCGGCAGGGCACAGATACGCAGTATTTT. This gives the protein CASSPRQGTDTQYF.

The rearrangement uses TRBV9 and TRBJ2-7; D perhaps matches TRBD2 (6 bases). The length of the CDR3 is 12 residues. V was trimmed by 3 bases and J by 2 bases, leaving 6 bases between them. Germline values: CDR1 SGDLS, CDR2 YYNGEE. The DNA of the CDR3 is TGTGCCAGCAGCGGCGGGACCTACGAGCAGTACTTC. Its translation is CASSGGTYEQYF.

CDR3 loop: CAIGTGEDPQHF. The CDR3 coding sequence is TGTGCCATCGGGACAGGGGAAGATCCCCAGCATTTT. This chain uses TRBV24-1 with TRBJ1-5; TRBD1 aligns across 10 bases. The V segment lost 11 bases and the J segment 10 bases; nucleotides outside the gene matches: 7. The CDR3 contains 12 residues. The germline V gene encodes CDR1 KGHDR and CDR2 SFDVKD.

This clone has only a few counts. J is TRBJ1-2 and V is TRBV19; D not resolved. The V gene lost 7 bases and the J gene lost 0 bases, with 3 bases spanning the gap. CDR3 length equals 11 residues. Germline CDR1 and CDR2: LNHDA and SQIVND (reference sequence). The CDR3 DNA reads TGTGCCAGTACCACTAACTATGGCTACACCTTC. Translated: CASTTNYGYTF.

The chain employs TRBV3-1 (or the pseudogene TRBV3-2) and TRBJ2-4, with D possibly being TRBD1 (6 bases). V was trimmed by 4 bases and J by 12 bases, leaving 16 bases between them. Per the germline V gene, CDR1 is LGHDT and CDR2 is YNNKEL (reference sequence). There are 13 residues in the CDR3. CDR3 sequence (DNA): TGTGCCAGCAGCCGATCAGGGGTCAGGTATCAGTACTTC. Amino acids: CASSRSGVRYQYF.

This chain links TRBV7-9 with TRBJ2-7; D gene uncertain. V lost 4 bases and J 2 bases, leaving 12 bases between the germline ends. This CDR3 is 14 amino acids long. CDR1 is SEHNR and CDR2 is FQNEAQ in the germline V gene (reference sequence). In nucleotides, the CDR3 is TGTGCCAGCAGCTGGAGCACCGCCCCCTACGAGCAGTACTTC. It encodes CASSWSTAPYEQYF.

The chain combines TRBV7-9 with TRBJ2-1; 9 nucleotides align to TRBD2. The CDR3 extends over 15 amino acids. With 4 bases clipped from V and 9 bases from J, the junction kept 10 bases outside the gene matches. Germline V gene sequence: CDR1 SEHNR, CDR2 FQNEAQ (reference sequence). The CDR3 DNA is TGTGCCAGCAGCTCTATAGCGGGGGCGGGCAGTGAGCAGTTCTTC. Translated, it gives CASSSIAGAGSEQFF.

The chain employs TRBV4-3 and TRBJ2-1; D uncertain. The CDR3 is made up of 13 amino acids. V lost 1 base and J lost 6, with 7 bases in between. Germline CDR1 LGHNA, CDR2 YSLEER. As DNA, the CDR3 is TGCGCCAGCAGCCAAGCCTCAAGCAATGAGCAGTTCTTC. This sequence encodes CASSQASSNEQFF.

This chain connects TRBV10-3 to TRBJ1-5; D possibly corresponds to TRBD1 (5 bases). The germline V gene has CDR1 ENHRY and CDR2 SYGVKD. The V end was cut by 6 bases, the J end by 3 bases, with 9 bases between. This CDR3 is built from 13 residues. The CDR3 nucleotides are TGTGCCATCAGGGGGGGTCTCAATCAGCCCCAGCATTTT. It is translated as CAIRGGLNQPQHF.

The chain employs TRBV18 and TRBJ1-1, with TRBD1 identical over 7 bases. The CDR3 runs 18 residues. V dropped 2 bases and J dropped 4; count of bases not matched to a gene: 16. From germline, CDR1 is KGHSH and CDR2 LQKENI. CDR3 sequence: CASSPGLAPTGEGTEAFF. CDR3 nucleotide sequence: TGTGCCAGCTCACCAGGGTTGGCCCCAACAGGGGAAGGCACTGAAGCTTTCTTT. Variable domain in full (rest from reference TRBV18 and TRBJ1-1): NAGVMQNPRHLVRRRGQEARLRCSPMKGHSHVYWYRQLPEEGLKFMVYLQKENIIDESGMPKERFSAEFPKEGPSILRIQQVVRGDSAAYFCASSPGLAPTGEGTEAFFGQGTRLTVV.

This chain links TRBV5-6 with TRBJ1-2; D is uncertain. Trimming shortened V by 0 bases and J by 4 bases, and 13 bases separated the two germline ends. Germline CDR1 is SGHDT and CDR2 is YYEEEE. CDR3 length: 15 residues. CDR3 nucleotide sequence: TGTGCCAGCAGCTTGGAACGGAGACTGAGCTATGGCTACACCTTC. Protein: CASSLERRLSYGYTF.

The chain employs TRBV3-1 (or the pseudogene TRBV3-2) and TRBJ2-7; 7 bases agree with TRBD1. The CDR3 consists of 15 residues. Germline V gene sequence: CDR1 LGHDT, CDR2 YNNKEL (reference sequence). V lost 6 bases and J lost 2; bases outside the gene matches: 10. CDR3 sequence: CASRTTGAATYEQYF. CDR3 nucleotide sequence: TGTGCCAGCAGGACAACAGGGGCCGCTACCTACGAGCAGTACTTC.

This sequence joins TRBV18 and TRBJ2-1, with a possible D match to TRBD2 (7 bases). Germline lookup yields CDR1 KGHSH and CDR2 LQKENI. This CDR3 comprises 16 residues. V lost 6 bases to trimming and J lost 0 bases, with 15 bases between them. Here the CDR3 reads CASSPEGGGSYNEQFF. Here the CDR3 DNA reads TGTGCCAGCTCTCCCGAAGGGGGGGGCTCCTACAATGAGCAGTTCTTC.

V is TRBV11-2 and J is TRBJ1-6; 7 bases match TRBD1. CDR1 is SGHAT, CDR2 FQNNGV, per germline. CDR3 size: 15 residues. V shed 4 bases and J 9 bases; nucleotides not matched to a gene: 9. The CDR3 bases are TGTGCCAGCAGCTCGTTACAGGGGATTGGTTCACCCCTCCACTTT. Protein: CASSSLQGIGSPLHF.

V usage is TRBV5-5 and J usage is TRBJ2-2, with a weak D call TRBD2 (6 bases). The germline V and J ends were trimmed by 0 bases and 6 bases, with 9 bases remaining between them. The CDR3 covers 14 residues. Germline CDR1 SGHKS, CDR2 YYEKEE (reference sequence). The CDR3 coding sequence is TGTGCCAGCAGCTTGGTCGGGGGATCCGGGGAGCTGTTTTTT. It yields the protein CASSLVGGSGELFF. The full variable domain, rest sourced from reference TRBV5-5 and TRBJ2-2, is DAGVTQSPTHLIKTRGQQVTLRCSPISGHKSVSWYQQVLGQGPQFIFQYYEKEERGRGNFPDRFSARQFPNYSSELNVNALLLGDSALYLCASSLVGGSGELFFGEGSRLTVL.

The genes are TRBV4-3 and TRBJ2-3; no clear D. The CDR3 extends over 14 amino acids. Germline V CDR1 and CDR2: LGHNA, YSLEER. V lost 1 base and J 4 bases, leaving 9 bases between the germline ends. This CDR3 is CASSQVQPSDTQYF. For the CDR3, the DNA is TGCGCCAGCAGCCAAGTTCAGCCTTCAGATACGCAGTATTTT.

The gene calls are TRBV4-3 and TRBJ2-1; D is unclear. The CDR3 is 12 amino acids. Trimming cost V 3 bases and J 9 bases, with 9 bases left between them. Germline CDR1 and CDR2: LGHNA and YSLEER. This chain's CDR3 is CASSQIMGEQFF. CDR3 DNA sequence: TGCGCCAGCAGCCAGATCATGGGTGAGCAGTTCTTC.

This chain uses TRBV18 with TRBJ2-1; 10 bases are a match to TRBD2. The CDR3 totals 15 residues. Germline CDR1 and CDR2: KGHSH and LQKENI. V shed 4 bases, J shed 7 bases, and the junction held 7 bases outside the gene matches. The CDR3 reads CASSRRSGGENEQFF. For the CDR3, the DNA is TGTGCCAGCTCACGTAGAAGCGGGGGGGAAAATGAGCAGTTCTTC.

The chain's CDR3 is CASSLQIYNEQFF. The CDR3 DNA sequence: TGTGCCAGCAGCTTACAGATTTACAATGAGCAGTTCTTC. V usage is TRBV11-3 and J usage is TRBJ2-1, with D hard to call. Germline-derived CDR1 and CDR2 are SGHNT and YENEEA. The V gene lost 2 bases and the J gene lost 4 bases, with 6 bases spanning the gap. The CDR3 contains 13 residues.

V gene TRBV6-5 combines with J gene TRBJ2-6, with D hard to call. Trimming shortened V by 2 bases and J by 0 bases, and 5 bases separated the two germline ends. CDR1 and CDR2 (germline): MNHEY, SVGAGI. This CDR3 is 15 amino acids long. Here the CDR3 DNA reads TGTGCCAGCAGTTACGGTGGCTCTGGGGCCAACGTCCTGACTTTC. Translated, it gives CASSYGGSGANVLTF.